This paragraph covers one T cell receptor beta chain sequence. The sample belongs to a study of blood T cell repertoires in COVID-19. About the research overall: Sites in the United States, Italy and Spain provided acute and convalescent COVID-19 samples.

The CDR3 runs 14 residues. The germline V gene has CDR1 SGHRS and CDR2 YFSETQ. V shed 0 bases, J shed 6 bases, and the junction held 3 bases outside the gene matches. In the authors' workflow: Reference gene primers were amplified, and this amplification served to estimate nucleated cell counts. The assay was immunoSEQ multiplex PCR, and TCRdb's table has in-frame clones only and misses some. V and J calls and clone size follow that table, whereas D and trimming were derived from the DNA. The repertoire has fewer than 110,000 clones, around 90% of them found once; the top ten carry 4.9%. The TCR originated in a man aged 40-55 years with active or convalescent COVID-19. The sequenced sample consisted of peripheral blood. The chain combines TRBV5-1 with TRBJ1-2; 9 nucleotides match TRBD1. The CDR3 loop reads CASSLAGTGNGYTF. The CDR3 DNA is TGCGCCAGCAGCTTGGCCGGGACAGGGAATGGCTACACCTTC.